A single sample gave rise to the 20 T cell receptor beta chains below, sequenced in a study of glioma-infiltrating T cells after dendritic cell vaccination. Method: immunoSEQ multiplex PCR; TCRdb's copy keeps in-frame clones and lacks some. The table has about 64,000 clones, more than 75% seen once. The material was blood, obtained before dendritic cell vaccination. These receptors originate from a human donor with glioblastoma.

The V call is TRBV2, the J call TRBJ2-5; 8 bases line up with TRBD2. Trimming cost V 3 bases and J 4 bases; bases outside gene matches: 7. CDR1 is SNHLY and CDR2 is FYNNEI in the germline V gene. This CDR3 comprises 15 residues. The CDR3 region is CASSERRGGSETQYF. The CDR3, as DNA: TGTGCCAGCAGTGAGCGTCGGGGGGGGTCAGAGACCCAGTACTTC.

The V gene is TRBV2, the J gene TRBJ1-2; the D is unclear. Germline assignment: CDR1 SNHLY and CDR2 FYNNEI. The CDR3 sequence is 11 residues long. Between the trimmed V and J ends, which lost 8 bases and 3 bases, there was a span of 7 bases. CDR3 residues: CASLGDYGYTF. The DNA of the CDR3 is TGTGCCAGCCTAGGAGACTATGGCTACACCTTC. Based on the CDR3 plus reference TRBV2 and TRBJ1-2, the full variable domain is EPEVTQTPSHQVTQMGQEVILRCVPISNHLYFYWYRQILGQKVEFLVSFYNNEISEKSEIFDDQFSVERPDGSNFTLKIRSTKLEDSAMYFCASLGDYGYTFGSGTRLTVV.

This clone showed up just a few times. The genes are TRBV6-5 and TRBJ1-1; the D gene is possibly TRBD1 (5 bases). This CDR3 spans 14 amino acids. V lost 2 bases and J 4 bases, leaving 11 bases between the germline ends. The V gene's germline CDR1 is MNHEY and CDR2 SVGAGI. CDR3 bases: TGTGCCAGCAGTTACAGGGGAGGAGGCACTGAAGCTTTCTTT. Translating gives CASSYRGGGTEAFF.

This clone was counted many times. Other DNA sequences from this sample encode an identical CDR3 as well. The chain couples TRBV19 to TRBJ1-1, with D possibly being TRBD1 (6 bases). The CDR3 contains 13 residues. Trimming cost V 5 bases and J 0 bases, with 7 bases left between them. CDR1 and CDR2 (germline): LNHDA, SQIVND (reference sequence). Here the CDR3 reads CASSQGMNTEAFF. The CDR3 DNA is TGTGCCAGTAGTCAGGGGATGAACACTGAAGCTTTCTTT.

V is TRBV29-1 and J is TRBJ2-1; TRBD2 aligns across 7 bases. Germline lookup yields CDR1 SQVTM and CDR2 ANQGSEA. The CDR3 length is 16 residues. Losses at the gene ends were 2 bases for V and 9 bases for J; bases not matched to a gene: 16. CDR3 nucleotides: TGCAGCGTTGAAACCGGGACTACCCATCGGGTGACTGAGCAGTTCTTC. This codes for CSVETGTTHRVTEQFF.

V gene TRBV9 combines with J gene TRBJ1-1, with a weak D call TRBD1 (5 bases). V lost 0 bases and J lost 1, with 7 bases in between. From germline, CDR1 is SGDLS and CDR2 YYNGEE. CDR3 length: 14 residues. CDR3 sequence (DNA): TGTGCCAGCAGCGTAGCCAGGGAGAACACTGAAGCTTTCTTT. As protein: CASSVARENTEAFF.

The rearrangement joins TRBV6-1 to TRBJ2-3; D unresolved. With 7 bases removed from V and 6 bases from J, the gap between germline ends came to 11 bases. Germline lookup yields CDR1 MNHNS and CDR2 SASEGT. The CDR3 totals 12 residues. CDR3 loop: CASIRLGDTQYF. The CDR3 DNA follows: TGTGCCAGCATCCGACTTGGGGATACGCAGTATTTT.

The count of this clone is one. V and J are TRBV28 and TRBJ2-7; TRBD1 matches 9 bases. The germline gives CDR1 MDHEN, CDR2 SYDVKM. This CDR3 has 17 amino acids. Germline trimming cut 7 bases from V and 0 bases from J; bases unmatched to any gene: 13. The DNA of the CDR3 is TGTGCCAGCACCCCGGGGGGACAGGGTTACATCTCCTACGAGCAGTACTTC. It yields the protein CASTPGGQGYISYEQYF.

Only a few counts were recorded for this clone. The genes are TRBV28 and TRBJ2-5; D is possibly TRBD2 (6 bases). CDR3 size: 13 residues. The V and J ends lost 2 bases and 2 bases respectively, with 6 bases between them. Germline V gene sequence: CDR1 MDHEN, CDR2 SYDVKM. In nucleotides, the CDR3 is TGTGCCAGCAGTTTAGGAGGGCAAGAGACCCAGTACTTC. Translation gives CASSLGGQETQYF.

The chain is built from TRBV10-1 and TRBJ2-5; a possible D gene is TRBD1 (6 bases). Germline lookup yields CDR1 WNHNN and CDR2 SYGVQD (reference sequence). The CDR3 has 14 amino acids. V lost 4 bases and J 5 bases, leaving 14 bases between the germline ends. In DNA, the CDR3 is TGCGCCAGCAGTGGTGTCAGGGGAGCCGAGACCCAGTACTTC. Residues: CASSGVRGAETQYF.

In its sample, this clone was seen a few times. This chain links TRBV7-2 with TRBJ1-5; D is unclear. Germline CDR1 is SGHTA and CDR2 is FQGNSA. The CDR3 sequence is 14 residues long. Trimming stripped 5 bases from V and 3 bases from J, with 11 bases between. This CDR3 reads CASSEKPANQPQHF. CDR3 DNA sequence: TGTGCCAGCAGCGAGAAACCTGCCAATCAGCCCCAGCATTTT.

The chain couples TRBV5-1 to TRBJ2-2; possibly TRBD2 for D (6 bases). The CDR3 covers 14 residues. Trimming stripped 10 bases from V and 1 base from J, with 14 bases between. Germline-derived CDR1 and CDR2 are SGHRS and YFSETQ. In nucleotides, the CDR3 is TGCGCCGGTCGGGCTAGCGAGAACACCGGGGAGCTGTTTTTT. This translates into CAGRASENTGELFF.

V is TRBV10-2 and J is TRBJ2-1, with 11 bases fitting TRBD1. V trimming: 6 bases; J trimming: 1 base; junction bases outside the gene matches: 2. The CDR3 contains 15 residues. Germline assignment: CDR1 WSHSY and CDR2 SAAADI. This CDR3 reads CASRGTGGSYNEQFF. CDR3 DNA: TGCGCCAGCAGGGGGACAGGGGGGTCCTACAATGAGCAGTTCTTC.

The chain has TRBV7-8 and TRBJ1-1, with a weak D call TRBD1 (6 bases). The CDR3 is made up of 16 amino acids. The V end was cut by 5 bases, the J end by 5 bases, with 21 bases between. In germline, CDR1 is SGHVS, CDR2 FQNEAQ. CDR3 DNA sequence: TGTGCCAGCAGCCCAAGGATCCGGGACAAGCATACTGAAGCTTTCTTT. Translating it yields CASSPRIRDKHTEAFF.

This clone came up a few times. This rearrangement joins TRBV10-3 to TRBJ2-7, with 11 nucleotides matching TRBD2. Unmatched junction bases numbered 7, after V lost 7 bases and J lost 2 bases. The CDR3 totals 15 residues. Germline CDR1 reads ENHRY; CDR2 reads SYGVKD. The CDR3 nucleotides are TGTGCCATCAAAGTTGGGACTAGCGGAACCTACGAGCAGTACTTC. Protein sequence: CAIKVGTSGTYEQYF.

V gene TRBV29-1 combines with J gene TRBJ1-1; D not resolved. The CDR3 loop spans 11 amino acids. Looked up from germline, CDR1 is SQVTM and CDR2 is ANQGSEA. Trimming took off 5 bases at V and 0 bases at J, with 4 bases between the two ends. CDR3 in amino acids: CSVTMNTEAFF. For the CDR3, the DNA is TGCAGCGTTACAATGAACACTGAAGCTTTCTTT.

The rearrangement joins TRBV5-1 to TRBJ2-2; D may be TRBD1 (5 bases). Germline V lookup: CDR1 SGHRS, CDR2 YFSETQ. The length of the CDR3 is 15 residues. The ends were cut back, 0 bases at V and 2 bases at J, with 8 bases in the middle. The CDR3 bases are TGCGCCAGCAGCTTGGTAGACAGTAACACCGGGGAGCTGTTTTTT. Amino acids: CASSLVDSNTGELFF.

This clone was detected once. The chain joins TRBV4-2 to TRBJ2-1; 13 nucleotides match TRBD2. CDR1 and CDR2 (germline): LGHNA, YNFKEQ. Germline trimming cut 3 bases from V and 8 bases from J; bases unmatched to any gene: 7. This CDR3 is 16 amino acids long. CDR3 sequence (DNA): TGTGCCAGCAGCCACCGACTAGCGGGGGGTTTAGATGAGCAGTTCTTC. This encodes CASSHRLAGGLDEQFF.

This clone showed up just a few times. The chain employs TRBV19 and TRBJ1-1; D is perhaps TRBD1 (6 bases). Germline V gives CDR1 LNHDA, CDR2 SQIVND (reference sequence). Trimming pared 4 bases from V and 4 bases from J, leaving 16 bases between. CDR3 length equals 15 residues. The CDR3, as DNA: TGTGCCAGTAGTACTTTACAGGGTCTCAGCACTGAAGCTTTCTTT. Its protein product is CASSTLQGLSTEAFF.

The chain employs TRBV28 and TRBJ2-3, with TRBD2 as a possible D gene (6 bases). The CDR3 contains 18 residues. V shed 3 bases and J shed 0 bases, with 19 bases lying between them. Germline lookup yields CDR1 MDHEN and CDR2 SYDVKM. CDR3 bases: TGTGCCAGCAGTTTCGGGGGAACCTGGGGGACTAGCACAGATACGCAGTATTTT. It translates to CASSFGGTWGTSTDTQYF.